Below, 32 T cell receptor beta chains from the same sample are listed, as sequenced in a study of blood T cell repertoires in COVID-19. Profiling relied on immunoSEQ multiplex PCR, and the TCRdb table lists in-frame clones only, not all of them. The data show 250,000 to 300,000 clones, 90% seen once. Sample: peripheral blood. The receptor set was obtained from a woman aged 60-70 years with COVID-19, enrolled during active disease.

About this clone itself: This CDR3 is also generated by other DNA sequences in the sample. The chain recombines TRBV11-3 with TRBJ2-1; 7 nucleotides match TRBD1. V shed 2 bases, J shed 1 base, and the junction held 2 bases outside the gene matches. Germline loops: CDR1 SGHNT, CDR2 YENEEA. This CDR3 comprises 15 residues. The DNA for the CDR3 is TGTGCCAGCAGCTTACGGACAGGTTCCTACAATGAGCAGTTCTTC. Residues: CASSLRTGSYNEQFF.

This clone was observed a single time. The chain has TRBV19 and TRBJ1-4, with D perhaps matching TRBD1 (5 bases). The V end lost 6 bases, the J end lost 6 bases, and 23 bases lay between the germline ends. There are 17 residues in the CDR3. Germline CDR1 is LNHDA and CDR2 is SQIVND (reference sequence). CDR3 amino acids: CASSWALARGTDEKLFF. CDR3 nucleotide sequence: TGTGCCAGTAGCTGGGCCTTGGCTCGAGGGACTGATGAAAAACTGTTTTTT.

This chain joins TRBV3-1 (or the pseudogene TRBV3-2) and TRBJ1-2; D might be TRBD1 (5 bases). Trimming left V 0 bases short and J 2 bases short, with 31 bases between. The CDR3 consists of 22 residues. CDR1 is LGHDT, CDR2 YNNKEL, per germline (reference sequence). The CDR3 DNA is TGTGCCAGCAGCCAAGATAAGCCTACGGCGGGGGAAAGCACTCTATGCAACTATGGCTACACCTTC. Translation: CASSQDKPTAGESTLCNYGYTF.

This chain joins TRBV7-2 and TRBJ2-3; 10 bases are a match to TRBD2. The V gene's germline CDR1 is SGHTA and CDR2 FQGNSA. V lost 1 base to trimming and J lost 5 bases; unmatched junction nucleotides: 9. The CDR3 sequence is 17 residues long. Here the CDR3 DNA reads TGTGCCAGCAGCTTAGGGGGTACTAGCGGGGCGGTAGATACGCAGTATTTT. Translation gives CASSLGGTSGAVDTQYF.

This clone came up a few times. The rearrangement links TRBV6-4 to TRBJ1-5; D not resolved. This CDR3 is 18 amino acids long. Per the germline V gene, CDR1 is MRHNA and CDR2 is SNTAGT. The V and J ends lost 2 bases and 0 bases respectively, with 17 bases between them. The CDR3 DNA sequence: TGTGCCAGCAGTGACGAGGGCATGGTCGGTTTTAGCAATCAGCCCCAGCATTTT. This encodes CASSDEGMVGFSNQPQHF.

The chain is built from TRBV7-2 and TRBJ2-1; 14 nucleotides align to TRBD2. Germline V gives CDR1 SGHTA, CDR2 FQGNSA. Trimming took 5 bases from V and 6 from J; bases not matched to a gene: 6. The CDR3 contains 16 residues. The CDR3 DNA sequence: TGTGCCAGCAGCGCGACTAGCGGGGGGGCCAGCAATGAGCAGTTCTTC. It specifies CASSATSGGASNEQFF. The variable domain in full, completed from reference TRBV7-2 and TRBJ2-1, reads GAGVSQSPSNKVTEKGKDVELRCDPISGHTALYWYRQSLGQGLEFLIYFQGNSAPDKSGLPSDRFSAERTGGSVSTLTIQRTQQEDSAVYLCASSATSGGASNEQFFGPGTRLTVL.

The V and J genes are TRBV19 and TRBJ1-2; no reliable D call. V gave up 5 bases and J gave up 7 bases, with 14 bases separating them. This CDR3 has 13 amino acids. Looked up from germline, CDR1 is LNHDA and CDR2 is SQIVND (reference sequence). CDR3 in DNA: TGTGCCAGTAGTCGAAGCCTAATTCCTGGCTACACCTTC. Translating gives CASSRSLIPGYTF.

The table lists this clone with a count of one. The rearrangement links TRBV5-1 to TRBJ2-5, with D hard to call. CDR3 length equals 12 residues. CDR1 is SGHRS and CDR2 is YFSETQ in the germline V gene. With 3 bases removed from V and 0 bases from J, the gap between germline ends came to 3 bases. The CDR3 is CASSSNQETQYF. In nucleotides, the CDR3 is TGCGCCAGCAGCTCCAACCAAGAGACCCAGTACTTC.

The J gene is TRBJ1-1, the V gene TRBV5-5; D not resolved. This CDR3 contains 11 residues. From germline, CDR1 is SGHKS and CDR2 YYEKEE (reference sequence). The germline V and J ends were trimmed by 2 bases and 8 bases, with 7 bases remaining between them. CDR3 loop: CASSLLSEAFF. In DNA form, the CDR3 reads TGTGCCAGCAGCTTACTAAGCGAAGCTTTCTTT. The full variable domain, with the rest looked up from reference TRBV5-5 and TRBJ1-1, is DAGVTQSPTHLIKTRGQQVTLRCSPISGHKSVSWYQQVLGQGPQFIFQYYEKEERGRGNFPDRFSARQFPNYSSELNVNALLLGDSALYLCASSLLSEAFFGQGTRLTVV.

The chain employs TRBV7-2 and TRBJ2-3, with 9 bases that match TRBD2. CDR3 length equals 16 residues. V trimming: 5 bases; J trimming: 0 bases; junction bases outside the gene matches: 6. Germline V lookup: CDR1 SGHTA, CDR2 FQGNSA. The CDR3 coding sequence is TGTGCCAGCAGCCAACGACTAGCGGCTAGCACAGATACGCAGTATTTT. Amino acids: CASSQRLAASTDTQYF.

The CDR3 loop is CASLDRTIYGYTF. CDR3 DNA sequence: TGTGCCAGTCTCGACAGGACGATTTATGGCTACACCTTC. The chain links TRBV19 to TRBJ1-2; TRBD1 might be the D (6 bases). With 8 bases removed from V and 5 bases from J, the gap between germline ends came to 15 bases. This CDR3 is built from 13 residues. Per the germline V gene, CDR1 is LNHDA and CDR2 is SQIVND (reference sequence).

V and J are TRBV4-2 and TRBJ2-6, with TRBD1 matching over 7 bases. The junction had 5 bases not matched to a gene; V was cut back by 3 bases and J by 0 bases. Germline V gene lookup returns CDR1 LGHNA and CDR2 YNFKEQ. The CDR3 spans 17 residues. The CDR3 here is CASSHGTAISGANVLTF. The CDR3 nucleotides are TGTGCCAGCAGCCACGGGACAGCCATCTCTGGGGCCAACGTCCTGACTTTC.

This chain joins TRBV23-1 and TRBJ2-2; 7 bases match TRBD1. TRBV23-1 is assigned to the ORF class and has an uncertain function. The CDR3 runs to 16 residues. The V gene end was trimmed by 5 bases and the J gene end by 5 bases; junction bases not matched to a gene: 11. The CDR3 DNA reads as TGCGCCAGCAGTTCCCCGGGACAGCCATTGACCGGGGAGCTGTTTTTT. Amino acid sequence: CASSSPGQPLTGELFF.

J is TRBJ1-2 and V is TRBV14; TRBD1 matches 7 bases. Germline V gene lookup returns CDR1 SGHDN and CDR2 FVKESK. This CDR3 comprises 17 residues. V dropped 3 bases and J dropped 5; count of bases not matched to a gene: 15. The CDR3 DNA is TGTGCCAGCAGCCACCTCCGGACAGGCAAAGAAAGATATGGCTACACCTTC. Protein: CASSHLRTGKERYGYTF. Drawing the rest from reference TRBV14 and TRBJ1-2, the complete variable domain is EAGVTQFPSHSVIEKGQTVTLRCDPISGHDNLYWYRRVMGKEIKFLLHFVKESKQDESGMPNNRFLAERTGGTYSTLKVQPAELEDSGVYFCASSHLRTGKERYGYTFGSGTRLTVV.

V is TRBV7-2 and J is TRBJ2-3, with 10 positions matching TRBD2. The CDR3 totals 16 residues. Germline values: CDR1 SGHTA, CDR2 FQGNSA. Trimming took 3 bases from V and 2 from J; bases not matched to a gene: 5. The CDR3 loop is CASSLRTSGATDTQYF. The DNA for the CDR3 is TGTGCCAGCAGCTTGAGAACTAGCGGGGCCACAGATACGCAGTATTTT.

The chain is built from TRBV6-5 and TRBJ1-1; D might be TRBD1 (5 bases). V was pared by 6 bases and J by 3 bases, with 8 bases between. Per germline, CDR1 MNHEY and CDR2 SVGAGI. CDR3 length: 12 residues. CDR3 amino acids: CASRRGYTEAFF. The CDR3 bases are TGTGCCAGCAGAAGGGGTTACACTGAAGCTTTCTTT.

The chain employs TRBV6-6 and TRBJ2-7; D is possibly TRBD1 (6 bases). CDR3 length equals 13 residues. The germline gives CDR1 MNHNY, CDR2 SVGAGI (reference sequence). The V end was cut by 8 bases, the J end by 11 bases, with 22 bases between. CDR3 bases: TGTGCCAGCTCCGGGACCCCCCGTGAGGGGGAGTACTTC. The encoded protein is CASSGTPREGEYF.

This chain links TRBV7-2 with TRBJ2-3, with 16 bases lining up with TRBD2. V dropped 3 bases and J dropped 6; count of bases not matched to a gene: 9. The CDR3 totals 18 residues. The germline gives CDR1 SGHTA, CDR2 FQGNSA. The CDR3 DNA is TGTGCCAGCAGCTTGAACCCGGGACTAGCGGGGGGGCCTGATACGCAGTATTTT. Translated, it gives CASSLNPGLAGGPDTQYF.

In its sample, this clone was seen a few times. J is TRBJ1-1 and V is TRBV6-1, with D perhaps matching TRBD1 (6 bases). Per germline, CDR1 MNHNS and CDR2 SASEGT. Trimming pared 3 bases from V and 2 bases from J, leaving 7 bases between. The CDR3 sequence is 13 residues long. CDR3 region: CASSEDRNTEAFF. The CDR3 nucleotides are TGTGCCAGCAGTGAGGACAGAAACACTGAAGCTTTCTTT.

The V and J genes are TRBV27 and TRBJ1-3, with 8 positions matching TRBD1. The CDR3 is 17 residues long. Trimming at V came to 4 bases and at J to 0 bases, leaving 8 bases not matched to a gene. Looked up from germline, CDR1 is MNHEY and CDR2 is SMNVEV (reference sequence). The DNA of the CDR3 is TGTGCCAGCAGTTCTTCTTCGACAGGGGCCTCTGGAAACACCATATATTTT. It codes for CASSSSSTGASGNTIYF.

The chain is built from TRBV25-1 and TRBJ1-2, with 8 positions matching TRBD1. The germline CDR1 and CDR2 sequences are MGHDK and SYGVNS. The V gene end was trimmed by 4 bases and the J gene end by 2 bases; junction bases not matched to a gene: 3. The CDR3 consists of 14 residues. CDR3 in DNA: TGTGCCAGCAGTGGGGACAGGCGAAACTATGGCTACACCTTC. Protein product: CASSGDRRNYGYTF.

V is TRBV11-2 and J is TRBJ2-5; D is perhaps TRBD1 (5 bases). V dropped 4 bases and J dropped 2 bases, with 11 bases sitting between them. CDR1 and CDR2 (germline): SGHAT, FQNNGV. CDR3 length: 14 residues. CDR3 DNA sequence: TGTGCCAGCAGCTCGGACATATTGCAAGAGACCCAGTACTTC. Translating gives CASSSDILQETQYF.

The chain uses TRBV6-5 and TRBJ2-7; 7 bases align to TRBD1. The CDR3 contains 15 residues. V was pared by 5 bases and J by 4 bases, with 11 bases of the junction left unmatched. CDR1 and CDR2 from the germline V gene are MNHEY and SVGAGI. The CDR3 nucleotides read TGTGCCAGCAGTCGCTCCGGGACAGCGATATACGAGCAGTACTTC. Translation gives CASSRSGTAIYEQYF.

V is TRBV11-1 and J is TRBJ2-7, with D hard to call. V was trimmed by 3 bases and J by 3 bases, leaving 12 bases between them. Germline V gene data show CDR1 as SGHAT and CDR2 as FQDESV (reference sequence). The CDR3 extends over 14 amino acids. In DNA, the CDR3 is TGTGCCAGCAGCTTCTACAGAGAAAGCTACGAGCAGTACTTC. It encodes CASSFYRESYEQYF. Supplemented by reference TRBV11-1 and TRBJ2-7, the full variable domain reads EAEVAQSPRYKITEKSQAVAFWCDPISGHATLYWYRQILGQGPELLVQFQDESVVDDSQLPKDRFSAERLKGVDSTLKIQPAELGDSAMYLCASSFYRESYEQYFGPGTRLTVT.

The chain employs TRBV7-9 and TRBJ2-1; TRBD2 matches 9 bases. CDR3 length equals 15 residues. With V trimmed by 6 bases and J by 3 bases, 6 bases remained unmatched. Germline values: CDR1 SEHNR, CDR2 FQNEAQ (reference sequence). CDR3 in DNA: TGTGCCAGCAGTCCTAGCGGGGAACGCTACAATGAGCAGTTCTTC. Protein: CASSPSGERYNEQFF.

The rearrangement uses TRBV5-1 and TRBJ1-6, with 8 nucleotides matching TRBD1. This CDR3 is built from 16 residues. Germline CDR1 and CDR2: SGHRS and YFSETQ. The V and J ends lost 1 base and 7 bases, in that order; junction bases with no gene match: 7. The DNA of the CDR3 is TGCGCCAGCAGCTTGAGGACAGGGAATGAGAATTCACCCCTCCACTTT. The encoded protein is CASSLRTGNENSPLHF.

The CDR3 region is CASSGSGYTTDTQYF. The CDR3 DNA is TGTGCCAGCAGCGGAAGCGGGTACACCACAGATACGCAGTATTTT. The chain is built from TRBV9 and TRBJ2-3; tentative D call: TRBD2 (6 bases). This CDR3 has 15 amino acids. The V and J ends lost 3 bases and 2 bases respectively, with 13 bases between them. In germline, CDR1 is SGDLS, CDR2 YYNGEE.

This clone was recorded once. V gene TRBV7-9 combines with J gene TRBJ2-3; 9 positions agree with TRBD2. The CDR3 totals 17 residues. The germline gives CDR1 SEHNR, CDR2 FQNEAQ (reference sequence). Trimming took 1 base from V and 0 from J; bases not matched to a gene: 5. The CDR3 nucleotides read TGTGCCAGCAGCTTAGTAGCGGGGGCGTATAGCACAGATACGCAGTATTTT. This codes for CASSLVAGAYSTDTQYF.

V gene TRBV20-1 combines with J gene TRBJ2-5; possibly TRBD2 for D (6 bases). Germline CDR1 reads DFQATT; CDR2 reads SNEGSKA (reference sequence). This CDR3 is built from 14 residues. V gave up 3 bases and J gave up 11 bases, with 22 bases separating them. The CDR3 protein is CSASGVMESGTQYF. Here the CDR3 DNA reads TGCAGTGCTAGTGGGGTTATGGAGTCCGGGACTCAGTACTTC.

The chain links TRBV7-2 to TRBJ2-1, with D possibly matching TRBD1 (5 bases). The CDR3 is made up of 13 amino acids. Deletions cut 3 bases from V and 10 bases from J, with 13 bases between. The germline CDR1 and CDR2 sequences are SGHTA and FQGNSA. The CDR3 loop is CASSFWQGREQFF. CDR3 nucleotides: TGTGCCAGCAGCTTTTGGCAGGGAAGGGAGCAGTTCTTC. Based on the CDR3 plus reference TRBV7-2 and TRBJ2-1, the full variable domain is GAGVSQSPSNKVTEKGKDVELRCDPISGHTALYWYRQSLGQGLEFLIYFQGNSAPDKSGLPSDRFSAERTGGSVSTLTIQRTQQEDSAVYLCASSFWQGREQFFGPGTRLTVL.

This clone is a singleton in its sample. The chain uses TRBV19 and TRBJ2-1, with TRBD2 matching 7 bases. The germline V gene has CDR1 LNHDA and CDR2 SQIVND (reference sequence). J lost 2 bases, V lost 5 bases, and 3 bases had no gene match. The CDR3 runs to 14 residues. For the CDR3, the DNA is TGTGCCAGTAGTGGGGGACTAACCTACAATGAGCAGTTCTTC. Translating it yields CASSGGLTYNEQFF.

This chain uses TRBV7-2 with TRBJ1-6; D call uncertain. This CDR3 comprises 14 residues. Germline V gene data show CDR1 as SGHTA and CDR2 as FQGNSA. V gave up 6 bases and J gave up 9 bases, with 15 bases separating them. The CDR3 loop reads CASSLRGRASPLHF. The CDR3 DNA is TGTGCCAGCAGTTTGCGGGGAAGGGCTTCACCCCTCCACTTT.